What follows are 10 T cell receptor beta chains derived from one specimen sequenced in a study of blood T cell repertoires in COVID-19 (dated by TCRdb to 2020 to 2022). Libraries were prepared through the immunoSEQ multiplex PCR assay. This immuneACCESS table, as held by TCRdb, lists in-frame sequences with V and J called but not all clones. Of the missing ones, under half trace to an unresolved V gene in checked studies; the others have no known cause. In this sample the table shows about 280,000 clones, 88% of which occur a single time. The leading ten clones occupy more than 7.5% of the sample. The specimen was peripheral blood. The receptors derive from a man younger than 35 with active or convalescent COVID-19.

The rearrangement links TRBV4-3 to TRBJ1-1, with unresolved D. Trimming left V 0 bases short and J 1 base short, with 6 bases between. CDR1 LGHNA and CDR2 YSLEER come from the germline V gene. CDR3 length: 14 amino acids. This chain's CDR3 is CASSQDRSNTEAFF. As DNA, the CDR3 is TGCGCCAGCAGCCAAGATCGGTCGAACACTGAAGCTTTCTTT.

This clone was seen a handful of times. The rearrangement links TRBV6-4 to TRBJ2-1; D is possibly TRBD2 (6 bases). Germline V gives CDR1 MRHNA, CDR2 SNTAGT. Trimming removed 5 bases from V and 0 bases from J, with 11 bases in between. This CDR3 spans 15 amino acids. CDR3 DNA sequence: TGTGCCAGCAGTCCGCGGGGAGGCTCCTACAATGAGCAGTTCTTC. Translating it yields CASSPRGGSYNEQFF.

The genes are TRBV13 and TRBJ2-4; D is perhaps TRBD1 (5 bases). Germline V lookup: CDR1 PRHDT, CDR2 FYEKMQ (reference sequence). This CDR3 spans 16 amino acids. Between the trimmed V and J ends, which lost 4 bases and 0 bases, there was a span of 13 bases. CDR3 sequence reads: CASSSQASVAKNIQYF. The CDR3, as DNA: TGTGCCAGCAGCTCACAGGCGTCGGTAGCCAAAAACATTCAGTACTTC.

Only one count was recorded for this clone. The chain joins TRBV5-1 to TRBJ2-7; D ambiguous. Trimming took off 0 bases at V and 0 bases at J, with 16 bases between the two ends. Germline loops: CDR1 SGHRS, CDR2 YFSETQ. The length of the CDR3 is 17 residues. CDR3 bases: TGCGCCAGCAGCTTGGCCTACGGCGGTTCTAGCTCCTACGAGCAGTACTTC. This translates into CASSLAYGGSSSYEQYF.

With regard to this clone: One junction end does not reproduce the germline sequence, and a read error may be involved. The chain has TRBV6-1 and TRBJ2-7, with 7 bases identical to TRBD2. This CDR3 contains 14 residues. Germline V gene sequence: CDR1 MNHNS, CDR2 SASEGT. The CDR3, as DNA: TGTGCCAGCAGGGAAGCGGCGGGGGAGATCGAGCAGTACTTC. Its translation is CASREAAGEIEQYF.

CDR3 in amino acids: CAISDSGGVPGELFF. The CDR3 DNA follows: TGTGCCATCAGCGATAGCGGGGGGGTTCCCGGGGAGCTGTTTTTT. V and J are TRBV10-3 and TRBJ2-2, with 11 bases that match TRBD2. With V trimmed by 6 bases and J by 6 bases, 6 bases remained unmatched. The V gene's germline CDR1 is ENHRY and CDR2 SYGVKD. The CDR3 contains 15 residues.

The genes are TRBV27 and TRBJ1-6; D is undetermined. The CDR3 contains 13 residues. V lost 0 bases and J lost 8, with 5 bases in between. Germline V gene sequence: CDR1 MNHEY, CDR2 SMNVEV (reference sequence). In nucleotides, the CDR3 is TGTGCCAGCAGTTTATCGGCGGATTCACCCCTCCACTTT. It translates to CASSLSADSPLHF.

This clone showed up just a few times. The chain carries TRBV19 and TRBJ2-6; D remains ambiguous. The ends were cut back, 8 bases at V and 7 bases at J, with 9 bases in the middle. Germline-derived CDR1 and CDR2 are LNHDA and SQIVND (reference sequence). The CDR3 extends over 12 amino acids. CDR3 protein: CASGAFANVLTF. The CDR3 DNA reads as TGTGCCAGTGGAGCCTTTGCCAACGTCCTGACTTTC.

V usage is TRBV18 and J usage is TRBJ1-1; 7 bases align to TRBD1. CDR1 is KGHSH, CDR2 LQKENI, per germline. The CDR3 length is 14 residues. With V trimmed by 5 bases and J by 1 base, 4 bases remained unmatched. The CDR3 region has the DNA TGTGCCAGCTCAGGCGGGACAGCGAACACTGAAGCTTTCTTT. It codes for CASSGGTANTEAFF.

The rearrangement links TRBV19 to TRBJ1-4, with 9 bases matching TRBD1. This CDR3 has 17 residues. V dropped 1 base and J dropped 4; count of bases not matched to a gene: 7. CDR1 is LNHDA and CDR2 is SQIVND in the germline V gene (reference sequence). The CDR3 nucleotides read TGTGCCAGTAGTATAGTTCACAGGGGGCTAAATAATGAAAAACTGTTTTTT. Its protein is CASSIVHRGLNNEKLFF.